This T cell receptor (beta chain) was sequenced during a study of blood T cell repertoires in COVID-19 (dated by TCRdb to the early 2020s). General notes on the study: The collaborator samples originated in the United States, Italy and Spain and spanned the acute and convalescent phases of COVID-19. A freely available public database, intended as a resource for researchers studying the immune response to SARS-CoV-2, is where the repertoires were released. The material from the prospective study consisted of cDNA or gDNA derived from T cells, B-cell-depleted T cells, or PBMCs. Where HLA class I and class II types were available, the types were taken from metadata supplied by the sample provider, not from assay-based typing. Nearly every sample came with metadata listing a de-identified subject ID, COVID-19 status, age in years and sex. Deeply sampled blood TCRbeta repertoires from subjects exposed to, actively infected with, or recovered from COVID-19 were included in the dataset. The samples were drawn from the first 160 participants of the ongoing ImmuneRACE study and from under 1,500 subjects provided by 6 global collaborators.

The immunoSEQ Assay, a bias-controlled multiplex PCR, was used to amplify TCRbeta CDR3 regions from genomic DNA. As for the authors' bioinformatics: Within the assay, amplification of reference gene primers was used to estimate how many nucleated cells each sample contained. To quantify the absolute abundance of each unique TCRbeta CDR3 rearrangement, sequence reads were collapsed and filtered. For each sample, productive Simpson clonality was calculated as the square root of Simpson's diversity index across productive rearrangements. Drawn from immuneACCESS, this table holds only the in-frame rearrangements with V and J called that TCRdb kept. Clones are partly lost; checked studies trace under half to an unresolved V gene and leave the rest unexplained. That table gives V, J and clone size, and the DNA gave D and trimming. This sample gives 250,000 to 300,000 clones in total; 90% to 95% of them show up just once. The top ten constitute around 1.3% of the sample.

The investigation overall reported the following: How much clinical and demographic metadata was included differed by source and by participant, and the metadata was provided uncurated.

A note on this clone: This receptor's antigen is unknown. Nothing much larger sits one base from this clone, and base qualities are not available.

Participants in the prospective study were aged roughly 18 to 95 years, lived in over 20 United States geographic areas, and enrolled through a virtual design. In the prospective study, cohorts were assigned on the basis of participant-reported clinical history obtained from a screening survey and a study questionnaire. In the prospective study, whole blood, serum and a nasopharyngeal or oropharyngeal swab were collected from each participant by mobile phlebotomists. Participants in the prospective study had the option to provide additional blood draws and questionnaires over an approximately 2-month period. Prospective study blood samples were shipped either frozen or at room temperature before DNA extraction. The CDR3 starts with the cysteine, ends with the phenylalanine, and has 14 residues. CDR3 DNA is the only sequence kept; it has 42 bases, read in frame from the first base. V is trimmed back by 2 bases and J by 7 bases, and the junction contains 4 bases that no gene match accounts for. The germline V gene gives CDR1 as SGHRS and CDR2 as YFSETQ.

The receptor was derived from a human donor in a cohort exposed to, infected with or recovered from COVID-19 (not recorded which). The donor label of this sample is uncertain. The chain links TRBV5-1 with TRBJ1-2, with 11 bases matching TRBD1. The sequenced sample consisted of PBMCs or T cells enriched from blood (not recorded which). The DNA reads TGCGCCAGCAGCTTCACGGGACAGGGGGGTGGCTACACCTTC. This yields the protein CASSFTGQGGGYTF. With the rest looked up from the reference TRBV5-1 and TRBJ1-2 genes rather than sequenced, the full variable domain is KAGVTQTPRYLIKTRGQQVTLSCSPISGHRSVSWYQQTPGQGLQFLFEYFSETQRNKGNFPGRFSGRQFSNSRSEMNVSTLELGDSALYLCASSFTGQGGGYTFGSGTRLTVV.